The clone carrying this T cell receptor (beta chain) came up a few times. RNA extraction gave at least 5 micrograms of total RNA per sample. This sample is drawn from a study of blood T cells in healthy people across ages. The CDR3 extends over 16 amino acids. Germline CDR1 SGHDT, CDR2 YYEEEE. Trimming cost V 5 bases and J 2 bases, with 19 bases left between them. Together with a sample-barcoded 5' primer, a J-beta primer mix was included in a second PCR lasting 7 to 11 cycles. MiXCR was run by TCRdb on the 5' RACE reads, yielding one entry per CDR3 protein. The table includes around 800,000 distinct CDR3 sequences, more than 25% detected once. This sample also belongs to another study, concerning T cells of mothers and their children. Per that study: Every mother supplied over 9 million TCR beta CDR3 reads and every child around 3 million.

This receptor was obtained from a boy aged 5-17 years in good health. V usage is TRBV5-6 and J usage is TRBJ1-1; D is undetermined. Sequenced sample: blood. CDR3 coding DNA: TGTGCCAGCAGTCGGGGAGAAAGACGGATAAACACTGAAGCTTTCTTT. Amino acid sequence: CASSRGERRINTEAFF.